These 27 T cell receptor beta chains originate from one sample sequenced in a study of cytomegalovirus exposure and HLA in healthy donors. The PCR was carried out with 60 Vbeta primers and 13 Jbeta primers. Generated by immunoSEQ multiplex PCR, the TCRdb table keeps only in-frame clones and is missing some. The table records about 190,000 clones, 60% to 80% of them present only once. Input material: PBMCs. These receptors were taken from a woman in her 30s in good health and CMV-seropositive.

The chain employs TRBV19 and TRBJ2-1; TRBD2 matches at 7 bases. Germline V gene data show CDR1 as LNHDA and CDR2 as SQIVND (reference sequence). This CDR3 contains 16 residues. With 5 bases clipped from V and 2 bases from J, the junction kept 9 bases outside the gene matches. CDR3 protein: CASSSPLAGAYNEQFF. The DNA of the CDR3 is TGTGCCAGTAGTTCGCCCCTGGCGGGGGCCTACAATGAGCAGTTCTTC. Full variable domain (missing parts from reference TRBV19 and TRBJ2-1): DGGITQSPKYLFRKEGQNVTLSCEQNLNHDAMYWYRQDPGQGLRLIYYSQIVNDFQKGDIAEGYSVSREKKESFPLTVTSAQKNPTAFYLCASSSPLAGAYNEQFFGPGTRLTVL.

In the case of this clone: Without the conserved terminal phenylalanine or tryptophan, this CDR3 likely stems from a read error. Because the CDR3's place on the DNA is in doubt, the DNA is left out and the CDR3 is given as listed by TCRdb. The chain is built from TRBV6-1 and TRBJ2-4; TRBD1 was called by the table and not checked on the DNA. Germline V gene sequence: CDR1 MNHNS, CDR2 SASEGT. The CDR3 is 13 amino acids in total, end residues counted. The CDR3 loop is CASSAERQGVNRV.

The V and J genes are TRBV7-2 and TRBJ1-2; D possibly corresponds to TRBD1 (5 bases). The V end was cut by 5 bases, the J end by 8 bases, with 24 bases between. The CDR3 consists of 16 residues. Germline V gene sequence: CDR1 SGHTA, CDR2 FQGNSA. The CDR3 spells CASSAGGAPRRAGYTF. Here the CDR3 DNA reads TGTGCCAGCAGCGCCGGTGGGGCACCCCGGCGAGCGGGCTACACCTTC.

The chain links TRBV6-5 to TRBJ2-7; the match to TRBD2 covers 7 bases. CDR3 length equals 14 residues. J was trimmed by 2 bases and V by 6 bases; bases with no gene match: 7. Per the germline V gene, CDR1 is MNHEY and CDR2 is SVGAGI. The CDR3 DNA sequence: TGTGCCAGCAGCCTAACCGCGGGGGCCTACGAGCAGTACTTC. As protein: CASSLTAGAYEQYF.

The V gene is TRBV2, the J gene TRBJ2-3, with 9 bases fitting TRBD2. From germline, CDR1 is SNHLY and CDR2 FYNNEI. The V gene end was trimmed by 5 bases and the J gene end by 1 base; junction bases not matched to a gene: 4. This CDR3 is built from 15 residues. CDR3 sequence (DNA): TGTGCCAGCAGTCCCATAGCGGGGGGCACAGATACGCAGTATTTT. Protein sequence: CASSPIAGGTDTQYF.

This chain joins TRBV29-1 and TRBJ1-2; perhaps TRBD1 as D (6 bases). CDR3 length: 14 residues. CDR1 and CDR2 from the germline V gene are SQVTM and ANQGSEA. Trimming stripped 7 bases from V and 3 bases from J, with 18 bases between. This CDR3 is CSALSRGIYYGYTF. CDR3 nucleotide sequence: TGCAGCGCCCTTTCGAGGGGGATATACTATGGCTACACCTTC.

The chain couples TRBV4-1 to TRBJ2-2, with a possible D match to TRBD2 (6 bases). CDR3 length: 16 residues. V gave up 4 bases and J gave up 0 bases, with 12 bases separating them. CDR1 is MGHRA, CDR2 YSYEKL, per germline. In nucleotides, the CDR3 is TGCGCCAGCAGCCCCAGGCGGGGCGCGAACACCGGGGAGCTGTTTTTT. It specifies CASSPRRGANTGELFF.

This chain connects TRBV5-4 to TRBJ2-2; 8 bases line up with TRBD2. Losses at the gene ends were 0 bases for V and 5 bases for J; bases not matched to a gene: 3. Germline V gene data show CDR1 as SGHNT and CDR2 as YYREEE (reference sequence). The CDR3 length is 15 residues. This CDR3 reads CASSLAGGLTGELFF. CDR3 in DNA: TGTGCCAGCAGCTTGGCGGGGGGGCTTACCGGGGAGCTGTTTTTT.

The chain is built from TRBV4-2 and TRBJ1-2, with a possible D match to TRBD1 (5 bases). The CDR3 runs to 15 residues. Germline-derived CDR1 and CDR2 are LGHNA and YNFKEQ. Trimming cost V 5 bases and J 2 bases, with 15 bases left between them. CDR3 sequence: CASSARDWTNYGYTF. The CDR3 coding sequence is TGTGCCAGCAGCGCCCGGGACTGGACCAACTATGGCTACACCTTC.

The chain links TRBV27 to TRBJ2-7; TRBD1 aligns across 10 bases. The CDR3 runs 13 residues. The germline CDR1 and CDR2 sequences are MNHEY and SMNVEV (reference sequence). Unmatched junction bases numbered 2, after V lost 8 bases and J lost 1 base. The CDR3 loop is CASWDRGSYEQYF. The CDR3 nucleotides read TGTGCCAGCTGGGACAGGGGATCCTACGAGCAGTACTTC.

Written as DNA, the CDR3 is TGTGCCAGCAGCTTAAGTTCGAGGTCGAAAGAAAAACTGTTTTTT. Translation: CASSLSSRSKEKLFF. The chain uses TRBV11-2 and TRBJ1-4, with no clear D. There are 15 residues in the CDR3. V lost 2 bases to trimming and J lost 8 bases, with 15 bases between them. Germline loops: CDR1 SGHAT, CDR2 FQNNGV.

The chain employs TRBV7-9 and TRBJ1-1; D is unresolved. CDR1 is SEHNR, CDR2 FQNEAQ, per germline (reference sequence). V was clipped by 7 bases and J by 1 base, with 7 bases between them. The CDR3 loop spans 12 amino acids. CDR3 in amino acids: CASTLRNTEAFF. DNA for the CDR3: TGTGCCAGCACCCTGAGGAACACTGAAGCTTTCTTT.

The rearrangement joins TRBV18 to TRBJ2-2; TRBD1 matches at 9 bases. Germline V gene data show CDR1 as KGHSH and CDR2 as LQKENI. V shed 6 bases, J shed 4 bases, and the junction held 9 bases outside the gene matches. The CDR3 has 16 amino acids. The DNA for the CDR3 is TGTGCCAGCTCCCCGGGACAGGGCTCGATCACCGGGGAGCTGTTTTTT. It specifies CASSPGQGSITGELFF.

CDR3 residues: CASSGPDRGYYEQYF. In nucleotides, the CDR3 is TGTGCCAGCAGCGGACCGGACAGGGGATATTACGAGCAGTACTTC. V is TRBV9 and J is TRBJ2-7; 9 bases match TRBD1. The CDR3 has 15 residues. The J segment lost 4 bases and the V segment lost 3 bases, leaving 8 bases of the junction unmatched. The germline V gene has CDR1 SGDLS and CDR2 YYNGEE.

The chain carries TRBV11-2 and TRBJ2-7; TRBD2 matches at 7 bases. J gave up 7 bases and V 7 bases, and 13 bases lay outside the gene matches. From germline, CDR1 is SGHAT and CDR2 FQNNGV. The CDR3 has 14 residues. The CDR3 is CASTLAGSSGEQYF. The CDR3 nucleotides are TGTGCCAGCACTTTAGCGGGTTCCTCGGGGGAGCAGTACTTC.

The genes are TRBV19 and TRBJ1-5; 7 nucleotides align to TRBD1. CDR1 and CDR2 from the germline V gene are LNHDA and SQIVND (reference sequence). The CDR3 covers 16 residues. V lost 4 bases and J lost 0; bases outside the gene matches: 6. The CDR3 protein is CASSTRTGHSNQPQHF. For the CDR3, the DNA is TGTGCCAGTAGTACCAGGACAGGTCATAGCAATCAGCCCCAGCATTTT.

The chain couples TRBV7-2 to TRBJ2-1, with 11 bases lining up with TRBD2. There are 17 residues in the CDR3. Trimming cost V 5 bases and J 4 bases; bases outside gene matches: 10. Germline V gene sequence: CDR1 SGHTA, CDR2 FQGNSA. CDR3 DNA: TGTGCCAGCAGCCCCCGACTAGCGGGGTACTATTACAATGAGCAGTTCTTC. It translates to CASSPRLAGYYYNEQFF. The whole variable domain, remainder taken from reference TRBV7-2 and TRBJ2-1, is GAGVSQSPSNKVTEKGKDVELRCDPISGHTALYWYRQSLGQGLEFLIYFQGNSAPDKSGLPSDRFSAERTGGSVSTLTIQRTQQEDSAVYLCASSPRLAGYYYNEQFFGPGTRLTVL.

This chain joins TRBV4-3 and TRBJ1-2, with TRBD1 as a possible D gene (5 bases). Between the trimmed V and J ends, which lost 0 bases and 2 bases, there was a span of 10 bases. The CDR3 is 15 residues long. Looked up from germline, CDR1 is LGHNA and CDR2 is YSLEER. This CDR3 is CASSQDMDTNYGYTF. In nucleotides, the CDR3 is TGCGCCAGCAGCCAAGATATGGACACGAACTATGGCTACACCTTC.

The gene calls are TRBV6-6 and TRBJ1-2; 8 positions agree with TRBD1. The germline V gene has CDR1 MNHNY and CDR2 SVGAGI (reference sequence). There are 14 residues in the CDR3. Trimming at V came to 2 bases and at J to 6 bases, leaving 5 bases not matched to a gene. The CDR3 region has the DNA TGTGCCAGCAGTTACCGGACAGGGACCCATGGCTACACCTTC. Protein: CASSYRTGTHGYTF.

The sample holds one count of this clone. The chain uses TRBV14 and TRBJ2-4; 8 nucleotides line up with TRBD1. CDR1 SGHDN and CDR2 FVKESK come from the germline V gene. CDR3 length equals 16 residues. The junction had 8 bases not matched to a gene; V was cut back by 3 bases and J by 4 bases. This chain's CDR3 is CASSHAATGAKNIQYF. The CDR3 coding sequence is TGTGCCAGCAGCCATGCCGCGACAGGGGCAAAAAACATTCAGTACTTC.

The V gene is TRBV5-1, the J gene TRBJ1-1, with a tentative D call TRBD1 (6 bases). The CDR3 is 14 amino acids. V lost 4 bases, J lost 2 bases, and 12 bases lay in between. The germline V gene has CDR1 SGHRS and CDR2 YFSETQ. The CDR3 reads CASSTLQGNTEAFF. CDR3 coding DNA: TGCGCCAGCAGCACGTTACAGGGAAACACTGAAGCTTTCTTT.

The chain uses TRBV29-1 and TRBJ1-3; D ambiguous. Looked up from germline, CDR1 is SQVTM and CDR2 is ANQGSEA. The CDR3 extends over 14 amino acids. V was trimmed by 6 bases and J by 3 bases, leaving 15 bases between them. The CDR3 nucleotides are TGCAGCGTCACACCGGGTCCCAGTGGAAACACCATATATTTT. Protein product: CSVTPGPSGNTIYF.

The chain recombines TRBV18 with TRBJ2-7; D is possibly TRBD1 (6 bases). Germline-derived CDR1 and CDR2 are KGHSH and LQKENI. V lost 6 bases and J 2 bases, leaving 17 bases between the germline ends. The CDR3 length is 15 residues. CDR3 residues: CASSPTGQHTYEQYF. The DNA for the CDR3 is TGTGCCAGCTCGCCAACAGGACAGCATACCTACGAGCAGTACTTC.

This clone was counted between two and nine times. The rearrangement joins TRBV10-3 to TRBJ2-7, with TRBD2 identical over 10 bases. With V trimmed by 6 bases and J by 2 bases, 4 bases remained unmatched. This CDR3 is built from 14 residues. Germline V gene data show CDR1 as ENHRY and CDR2 as SYGVKD. Written as DNA, the CDR3 is TGTGCCATCAGCAGTAGCGGGGGGACCTACGAGCAGTACTTC. This sequence encodes CAISSSGGTYEQYF.

CDR3 coding DNA: TGCGCCAGCAGCACCGGGGGGAATGAGCAGTTCTTC. Translating gives CASSTGGNEQFF. V gene TRBV5-1 combines with J gene TRBJ2-1; 7 positions agree with TRBD2. V shed 4 bases and J 7 bases; nucleotides not matched to a gene: 2. Germline V CDR1 and CDR2: SGHRS, YFSETQ. This CDR3 region has 12 residues.

The chain is built from TRBV28 and TRBJ2-1; 9 bases line up with TRBD1. The CDR3 covers 16 residues. In germline, CDR1 is MDHEN, CDR2 SYDVKM. V was clipped by 1 base and J by 5 bases; unmatched bases: 6. CDR3 coding DNA: TGTGCCAGCAGTTTATTGGGACAGGGTGTCGACAATGAGCAGTTCTTC. Amino acids: CASSLLGQGVDNEQFF.

This clone was counted between two and nine times. The CDR3 coding sequence is TGTGCTAGTGGTATAACAGGGGGTGGCTACACCTTC. Protein sequence: CASGITGGGYTF. The chain uses TRBV12-5 and TRBJ1-2; TRBD1 matches at 8 bases. The CDR3 extends over 12 amino acids. Germline CDR1 is LGHNT and CDR2 is FRNRAP. Germline trimming cut 5 bases from V and 7 bases from J; bases unmatched to any gene: 3.